The 12 T cell receptor beta chains presented below share a single source sample, sequenced in a study of T-cell memory formation after mild COVID-19. TCRdb itself ran the 5' RACE reads through MiXCR, one entry per CDR3 protein. Of 450,000 to 650,000 distinct CDR3 sequences in the sample, just over 20% were seen once. Source material: PBMCs or a T cell subset sorted from them (not recorded which). The receptors here all came from an adult woman who had mild COVID-19 (a few samples of this study predate the infection). Cell type and time point are not known.

This clonotype has more than one count but fewer than ten. The V call is TRBV14, the J call TRBJ2-1, with 12 bases lining up with TRBD2. The V gene's germline CDR1 is SGHDN and CDR2 FVKESK. The V gene end was trimmed by 4 bases and the J gene end by 8 bases; junction bases not matched to a gene: 15. The length of the CDR3 is 18 residues. CDR3: CASSRLLLAGGPGDEQFF. CDR3 nucleotides: TGTGCCAGCAGCCGACTTTTGCTAGCGGGAGGGCCTGGCGATGAGCAGTTCTTC.

This clonotype came up once. V and J are TRBV27 and TRBJ2-1, with 10 bases fitting TRBD2. CDR1 MNHEY and CDR2 SMNVEV come from the germline V gene (reference sequence). The V and J ends lost 3 bases and 5 bases, in that order; junction bases with no gene match: 4. The CDR3 is 15 residues long. The CDR3 DNA follows: TGTGCCAGCAGTTTTGGTCTAGCGGGGGACAATGAGCAGTTCTTC. The encoded protein is CASSFGLAGDNEQFF.

The rearrangement links TRBV12-3 or TRBV12-4 to TRBJ2-7; D may be TRBD2 (5 bases). Trimming took 8 bases from V and 0 from J, leaving 11 bases between them. The CDR3 totals 13 residues. The CDR3 DNA sequence: TGTGCCAGCTTTGCAGGAGGCTCCTACGAGCAGTACTTC. This encodes CASFAGGSYEQYF.

This clonotype was picked up a small number of times. The chain employs TRBV30 and TRBJ2-7, with 11 bases fitting TRBD1. CDR1 is GTSNPN, CDR2 SVGIG, per germline (reference sequence). Trimming took 2 bases from V and 3 from J; bases not matched to a gene: 6. CDR3 length equals 15 residues. The CDR3 region has the DNA TGTGCCTGGAGTACCCGAGGGACAGGGGGCTACGAGCAGTACTTC. It codes for CAWSTRGTGGYEQYF.

This clonotype was counted at least ten times. The chain links TRBV15 to TRBJ2-7; possibly TRBD1 or TRBD2 for D (6 bases each). Germline V lookup: CDR1 LNHNV, CDR2 YYDKDF (reference sequence). V lost 0 bases and J lost 5, with 14 bases in between. This CDR3 region has 15 residues. CDR3 protein: CATSRDLGGFNEQYF. The CDR3 coding sequence is TGTGCCACCAGCAGAGATCTCGGGGGCTTCAACGAGCAGTACTTC.

This clonotype was counted between two and nine times. The chain recombines TRBV6-1 with TRBJ2-3; TRBD2 might be the D (5 bases). Per the germline V gene, CDR1 is MNHNS and CDR2 is SASEGT. The CDR3 covers 15 residues. The V and J ends lost 10 bases and 1 base respectively, with 18 bases between them. Written as DNA, the CDR3 is TGTGCCACCATTAACGGGAAGGCTCGCACAGATACGCAGTATTTT. Encoded protein: CATINGKARTDTQYF.

The chain recombines TRBV7-9 with TRBJ2-1; 12 bases match TRBD2. V was pared by 3 bases and J by 7 bases, with 4 bases of the junction left unmatched. The CDR3 length is 15 residues. Germline V gene lookup returns CDR1 SEHNR and CDR2 FQNEAQ (reference sequence). The CDR3 spells CASSFPSGGANEQFF. CDR3 DNA sequence: TGTGCCAGCAGCTTCCCTAGCGGGGGGGCGAATGAGCAGTTCTTC.

A few counts support this clonotype. V is TRBV12-3 or TRBV12-4 and J is TRBJ2-1; the D gene is possibly TRBD1 (5 bases). With 10 bases removed from V and 5 bases from J, the gap between germline ends came to 15 bases. The CDR3 is made up of 13 amino acids. The DNA for the CDR3 is TGTGCCACGCTGCGGCAGGGAAACAATGAGCAGTTCTTC. Protein sequence: CATLRQGNNEQFF.

Only a few counts were recorded for this clonotype. This chain connects TRBV5-5 to TRBJ1-2; D is perhaps TRBD1 (6 bases). This CDR3 spans 14 amino acids. The germline V and J ends were trimmed by 3 bases and 4 bases, with 13 bases remaining between them. Germline values: CDR1 SGHKS, CDR2 YYEKEE (reference sequence). The CDR3 is CASSWGTQSYGYTF. CDR3 DNA sequence: TGTGCCAGCAGCTGGGGGACACAATCCTATGGCTACACCTTC.

The V and J genes are TRBV4-3 and TRBJ2-1, with a possible D match to TRBD2 (6 bases). The V and J ends lost 8 bases and 6 bases respectively, with 14 bases between them. Germline lookup yields CDR1 LGHNA and CDR2 YSLEER. The CDR3 length is 13 residues. The CDR3 protein is CASGGLLRNEQFF. DNA for the CDR3: TGCGCCAGCGGGGGACTCCTACGCAATGAGCAGTTCTTC.

The genes are TRBV29-1 and TRBJ2-1; the D gene could be TRBD1 or TRBD2 (7 bases each). Germline V gene sequence: CDR1 SQVTM, CDR2 ANQGSEA. V was shortened by 1 base and J by 4 bases, with 14 bases between the two germline ends. The CDR3 contains 15 residues. The CDR3 nucleotides read TGCAGCGTTGAAGGTGGGAGGGGGCCGTACAATGAGCAGTTCTTC. Translation: CSVEGGRGPYNEQFF.

The table lists this clonotype with many counts. This chain links TRBV5-1 with TRBJ1-6; D not resolved. With 4 bases removed from V and 7 bases from J, the gap between germline ends came to 12 bases. CDR1 and CDR2 from the germline V gene are SGHRS and YFSETQ. The CDR3 is 14 residues long. The CDR3, as DNA: TGCGCCAGCAGCCCGTCGACGGAGAATTCACCCCTCCACTTT. Its translation: CASSPSTENSPLHF.